This T cell receptor (beta chain) was documented in a study of cytomegalovirus exposure and HLA in healthy donors (dated by TCRdb to about 2017). For the wider study: An earlier analysis of 587 of the donors reported around 280 Gb of sequence data and around 120 million unique TCR beta sequences obtained from about 200 million T cells. Roughly 300 gigabases of sequencing data and 70 million to 100 million unique TCR sequences made up an early release that covered fewer than 650 HLA-typed donors. Among the roughly 400 genotyped donors, approximately 82% belonged to the genetic ancestry cluster associated with self-reported Caucasian donors. The study aimed to test whether signatures of past pathogen exposure could be identified by cataloging public T cell receptors. The study used immunosequencing to profile the T cell repertoires of some 600 subjects and linked those repertoires to cytomegalovirus serostatus. A separate validation cohort of 100 to 150 different subjects was used in addition to the roughly 670-subject first cohort. High-throughput TCR immunosequencing, statistical association of individual TCRs with disease status, and machine learning were combined to predict cytomegalovirus infection status. A later analysis re-analyzed previously published TCR beta repertoires from 550 to 700 donors and added high-resolution HLA genotyping to study TCR occurrence patterns. The later analysis used no new phenotypic data to find candidate immune exposures, relying instead on TCR beta sequences and their occurrence across donors. An earlier analysis of around 640 of the donors used high-throughput TCR beta sequencing to judge whether each TCR beta V gene segment behaved as functional or pseudogenic. Donor age, sex, ethnicity and CMV serostatus were collected together with the repertoire data. A later genetic analysis used genome-wide SNP genotypes for about 60% of the 666 donors, treating that subset as a discovery cohort. All discovery cohort repertoires had been generated on a single sequencing platform. HLA typing covered class I and class II loci at four-digit resolution. The number of typed donors differed by locus: roughly 629-640 for A, B, C, DRB1 and DQB1; 522 for DQA1; over 600 for DPA1; and around 470 for DPB1. Roughly 5 DR-DQ haplotypes were treated as single units for association and clustering because of strong linkage in the cohort. Among around 400 genotyped donors of the cohort, an average of around 240,000 unique TCR beta nucleotide sequences was sequenced per donor, of which roughly 17% were non-productive. The paper's findings and limits, for the study overall: Linkage disequilibrium might explain the correlated functional status among segregating V segments, but an unknown experimental factor could not be ruled out. Compared with the approximately 700-donor mean, donors in an Asian-associated ancestry cluster had fewer N-insertions in productive TCRs, according to a later genetic analysis. In a later analysis, most CMV-associated TCR beta chains were found to appear HLA-restricted, with HLA associations seemingly driven largely by CMV exposure. Most TCR sequences were observed very rarely across donors, whereas some public TCRs were present in many individuals. Because HLA typing was unavailable for some donors at each locus, only the typed subset was used in association tests. For the cohort, immune exposure information was limited to CMV serostatus. The sequencing pipeline was judged likely to have produced a cluster of highly shared sequence variants as a technical artifact. Roughly uniform sequencing depth across donors was assumed in presence/absence analyses, although this assumption may not hold. Strong co-occurrence of HLA alleles, especially DR and DQ, made assigning TCR associations to individual alleles difficult. In a later genetic analysis, a missense DCLRE1C variant was associated with V-gene and J-gene trimming of TCR beta chains, and the association was replicated in an independent cohort. A few of the identified cytomegalovirus-associated TCR beta chains were confirmed in vitro to be specific for cytomegalovirus antigens. The cohort was sequenced for TCR beta chains only, and without alpha or paired-chain data the features that could be detected were limited. The 87-base-pair reads could not distinguish some IMGT-functional V segments, including TRBV6-2 and TRBV6-3, so those segments were excluded. According to a later analysis, TCR association rates differed among HLA loci, with DRB1 alleles showing the most associated TCRs and HLA-C alleles showing the fewest. The study listed 150 to 200 TCR beta chains as associated with cytomegalovirus. In a later analysis, HLA-associated TCR beta chains showed more clonal expansion and lower generation probabilities than non-associated chains that were equally common. The earlier analysis of nearly 600 of the donors excluded roughly 17 rarely observed V segments, including chromosome 9 orphons, because counts were too low. A later analysis reported that several top co-occurrence clusters appeared linked to parvovirus B19, influenza, CMV and Epstein-Barr virus. The authors suggested that the approach could potentially be generalized to other disease states and immunological phenotypes. In an earlier analysis of around 600 of the donors, most TCR beta V segments were observed in productive rearrangements about 87% or about 30% of the time, broadly matching IMGT annotations. In a later analysis, about 17,000 TCR beta sequences were associated with specific HLA alleles at a false discovery rate of 0.05. A further reported finding was that TCR beta sequences accurately predicted the HLA-A and HLA-B alleles for most subjects in the first cohort. Cytomegalovirus status was reported to be diagnosed by the classifier with high specificity and sensitivity in both the original and validation cohorts.

As concerns this clone: Its antigen has not been determined. No per-base quality is available; no much larger clone lies one base away.

The cohort consisted of 600 or so healthy bone marrow donors. Cohort members were all nominally healthy when sampled, although unrecorded immune exposures were likely present. The donor was CMV seronegative and belonged to the group of 380 or so seronegative cohort members. Each donor provided a peripheral blood sample, and peripheral blood mononuclear cells were used for TCR beta sequencing. Genomic DNA was extracted from the blood cell samples with the Qiagen DNeasy Blood Extraction Kit. The CDR3 numbers 14 residues from cysteine through phenylalanine. Only the CDR3 DNA stays, 42 bases, in frame from base 1. For CDR1 and CDR2, the germline V gene lists MNHNS and SASEGT. Germline trimming amounts to 6 bases on V and 4 bases on J, with 7 as the count of junction bases outside the gene matches. Library prep was done by the immunoSEQ multiplex PCR assay. For the multiplex PCR, a mixture combining 60 forward primers for TCR Vbeta segments and 13 reverse primers for TCR Jbeta segments was used. A multiplex PCR assay on genomic DNA amplified the CDR3 region of rearranged TCR beta genes. The amplified TCR beta libraries were sequenced on the Illumina HiSeq System as 87-base-pair reads. Per the authors' processing: Across the roughly 700 repertoires, a later analysis counted approximately 75 million unique TCR beta chains, approximately 12 million of which were shared by at least two donors. Raw reads were error-corrected and collapsed into unique sequences with a nearest-neighbor algorithm that merged closely related sequences to remove PCR and sequencing errors. To assign V, D and J gene segments, CDR3 sequences were aligned to IMGT reference sequences. For a sequence to be retained, at least a six-nucleotide match to both a V gene segment and a J gene segment was required. Rearrangements were classified as productive when the CDR3 lacked stop codons and remained in frame with V and J, and all other rearrangements were classified as non-productive. CDR3 was defined according to IMGT convention as the region running from the second conserved V-encoded cysteine to the conserved J-encoded phenylalanine. Sequences without an unambiguous match to a single V gene segment were excluded from the earlier analysis of several hundred of the donors. In an earlier analysis of 587 of the donors, V segments were called functional above 56.7% productive rearrangements and were called segregating when the between-donor standard deviation exceeded 5%. A statistical classification framework was developed to diagnose cytomegalovirus status using the catalog of TCR beta chain sequences. V and J gene assignment, in a later analysis, came from comparing TCR nucleotide sequences with IMGT/GENE-DB human TR gene sequences. The TCRdist pipeline was used in a later analysis to assign CDR3 sequences and most-parsimonious VDJ recombination scenarios. In a later analysis, every TCR beta chain was defined by the combination of its CDR3 amino acid sequence and its V-gene family, and reads without a unique V-gene family were dropped. A later analysis removed roughly 590 highly shared, low-generation-probability nucleotide sequences to deal with suspected cross-contamination and a sequencing artifact. For each public chain, a later analysis derived a clonal expansion index from normalized ranks of inferred template counts within each repertoire. In a later analysis, generation probabilities were computed with a VDJ recombination model fitted to out-of-frame rearrangements, and the resulting probabilities were checked against IGoR. A later analysis scored TCR-TCR, TCR-HLA and TCR-CMV co-occurrence with hypergeometric tests, applying a repertoire-size bias correction to TCR pairs. A later analysis estimated false discovery rates by permuting HLA or CMV assignments 20 times. In a later analysis, co-occurring TCRs were grouped using DBSCAN, with TCRdist sequence similarity added in when clustering inside HLA-allele-positive subsets. Repertoires with fewer than 30,000 or more than 120,000 public chains, plus five repertoires with anomalous nucleotide sharing, were excluded from co-occurrence clustering. In its TCRdb copy, this immuneACCESS table keeps in-frame sequences only and misses some clones. Where compared with another copy, unresolved V genes explain less than half of these, and the others have no known cause. Clonal size and the V and J genes are those of that table, whereas D and trimming came from the DNA. The sample data list about 230,000 clones, and approximately 85% of these were observed just once. The biggest ten clones account for 0.24% of the sample.

The V and J genes are TRBV6-1 and TRBJ1-2; TRBD1 lines up with 8 middle nucleotides. Specimen: PBMCs. This clonotype was sampled from a girl aged 2-15 years in good health and CMV-seronegative. The bases are TGTGCCAGCAGAAGGACAGGGTCGACCTATGGCTACACCTTC. This translates into CASRRTGSTYGYTF.